This TCR beta chain was sequenced in a study of technical replicates of blood from several donors. Measured with immunoSEQ multiplex PCR; TCRdb has only the in-frame clones, and not every one. The data contain about 82,000 clones, roughly 95% of them singletons. V gave up 4 bases and J gave up 0 bases; unmatched junction bases: 2. Germline CDR1 and CDR2: MGHDK and SYGVNS. The CDR3 length is 15 residues. The chain combines TRBV25-1 with TRBJ1-4; 7 bases agree with TRBD1. The TCR sequence derives from a human donor in good health. Specimen: T cells isolated from PBMCs. This CDR3 is CASSATGATNEKLFF. CDR3 sequence (DNA): TGTGCCAGCAGTGCCACAGGGGCAACTAATGAAAAACTGTTTTTT.